Listed here is a single T cell receptor (beta chain). This sample is drawn from a study of T cells in tuberculosis. Study-wide background: In South Africa, adults with active tuberculosis were compared with IGRA-negative and latently infected IGRA-positive adolescents.

Latent tuberculosis screening used tuberculin skin test and IGRA at entry. Using immunoSEQ multiplex PCR, the repertoire was profiled, and TCRdb retains in-frame clones only, with some absent. The data contain around 38,000 clones, 95% of them singletons. The CDR3 contains 15 residues. Per germline, CDR1 MNHEY and CDR2 SVGAGI. V gave up 0 bases and J gave up 8 bases, with 16 bases separating them. This TCR came from a donor between 10 and 35 years old with latent tuberculosis or without tuberculosis infection. V and J are TRBV6-5 and TRBJ1-2; TRBD1 is a possible D gene (6 bases). Sequenced sample: PBMCs. CDR3 bases: TGTGCCAGCAGTTACTCGAGTGGGGGGGCTCGAGGCTACACCTTC. Encoded protein: CASSYSSGGARGYTF.